This section outlines one TCR beta chain sequence together with its context. Its antigen is currently unknown. Treatment of the sample: oral pan-JAK inhibitor, 5-10 mg twice daily. cDNA prepared by RNA extraction and subsequent reverse transcription served as the template for sequencing. The assay was immunoSEQ multiplex PCR, and TCRdb's table has in-frame clones only and misses some. The sample has roughly 180,000 clones; 45% to 65% are singletons. CDR3 length: 15 amino acids. Trimming left V 1 base short and J 8 bases short, with 16 bases between. Germline lookup yields CDR1 SGDLS and CDR2 YYNGEE. The sample originates from a study of CD8+ T cells in alopecia areata. The study's findings and limits: The study found that many expanded lesional clones persisted in scalp and blood during tofacitinib. There was only one nonresponder, so it was unclear how baseline CD8+ expansion relates to response.

The clonotype comes from a human donor with alopecia areata. Sample: CD4+ T cells sorted from blood, taken at week 4, from a patient treated with tofacitinib. This chain connects TRBV9 to TRBJ1-5; weak D call: TRBD1 (5 bases). Here the CDR3 DNA reads TGTGCCAGCAGCGTAACCGGCGCAGGGAGGGAGCCCCAGCATTTT. As protein: CASSVTGAGREPQHF.